This T cell receptor (beta chain) was observed in a study of cytomegalovirus exposure and HLA in healthy donors. Amplification used 60 Vbeta primers and 13 Jbeta primers. Sequenced by immunoSEQ multiplex PCR; TCRdb stores in-frame clones only, minus some. The sample has some 150,000 clones, roughly three quarters seen once; the top ten hold about 4%. The germline gives CDR1 SGHNT, CDR2 YENEEA. V lost 1 base and J lost 4, with 19 bases in between. CDR3 length: 18 residues. Sequencing was carried out using PBMCs. The source is a human donor in good health. This rearrangement joins TRBV11-3 to TRBJ2-2; maybe TRBD2 (6 bases). CDR3 protein: CASSLVNRGGGTTGELFF. The CDR3 bases are TGTGCCAGCAGCTTAGTTAATAGGGGAGGAGGGACCACCGGGGAGCTGTTTTTT. The variable domain in full, with the rest retrieved from reference TRBV11-3 and TRBJ2-2, is EAGVVQSPRYKIIEKKQPVAFWCNPISGHNTLYWYLQNLGQGPELLIRYENEEAVDDSQLPKDRFSAERLKGVDSTLKIQPAELGDSAVYLCASSLVNRGGGTTGELFFGEGSRLTVL.